One T cell receptor beta chain is described in this entry. The data were obtained in a study of blood T cell repertoires in COVID-19. Study overall: The United States, Italy and Spain supplied acute and convalescent COVID-19 samples.

The Seattle patients, enrolled during active infection, were followed longitudinally. In the authors' workflow: Amplification from reference gene primers served as the basis for estimated nucleated cell counts. Only in-frame clones appear in the TCRdb table, and some are missing; sequencing was by immunoSEQ multiplex PCR. That table furnishes V, J and clone size, whereas the DNA furnished D and trimming. The sample holds 97,000 or so clones, roughly 89% seen once. The junction had 6 bases not matched to a gene; V was cut back by 6 bases and J by 5 bases. Germline CDR1 reads MNHEY; CDR2 reads SVGAGI. The CDR3 is made up of 13 amino acids.

The sequenced sample consisted of peripheral blood. This chain connects TRBV6-5 to TRBJ2-7; 8 nucleotides match TRBD1. The clonotype was recovered from a woman in her fifties or sixties with COVID-19, enrolled during active disease. As DNA, the CDR3 is TGTGCCAGCAGCCGAGACAGGGGCGACGAGCAGTACGTC. It translates to CASSRDRGDEQYV.